This TCR beta chain stems from a study of cytomegalovirus exposure and HLA in healthy donors. This PCR relied on a set of 60 Vbeta primers and 13 Jbeta primers. Only in-frame clones appear in the TCRdb table, and some are missing; sequencing was by immunoSEQ multiplex PCR. The sample spans over 100,000 clones; the ten largest clones claim over 1.5%. Germline V gene data show CDR1 as SGHDT and CDR2 as YYEEEE. V trimming: 2 bases; J trimming: 8 bases; junction bases outside the gene matches: 3. The length of the CDR3 is 14 residues. The specimen was PBMCs. The chain carries TRBV5-6 and TRBJ1-6, with TRBD1 matching 8 bases. The sequence was obtained from a man younger than 35 in good health and CMV-seronegative. The chain's CDR3 is CASSLQGVDSPLHF. The CDR3 nucleotides read TGTGCCAGCAGCTTACAGGGGGTTGATTCACCCCTCCACTTT.